This is a list of T cell receptor beta chains from one sample in a study of human T cells and chemical hapten exposure. In TCRdb, the RACE reads were re-called with MiXCR into one record per CDR3 protein. Of 35,000 to 50,000 distinct CDR3 sequences listed, 3.5% to 4.5% are singletons. Sequenced material: whole blood. Source of these receptors: a female donor in good health. Some clones in this sample may be carry-over from other donors' samples. CDR3s include the opening cysteine and the closing phenylalanine or tryptophan. A D gene is named only where the DNA matches it firmly. Size is omitted from some rows. Given values are once, few, many or a class for expanded clones.

V gene	CDR3 length	J gene	clone size	D gene	CDR3 DNA	CDR3 protein
TRBV5-1	14	TRBJ1-6	many	TRBD1	TGCGCCAGCAGCCTGGACAGGAGCTATTCACCCCTCCACTTT	CASSLDRSYSPLHF
TRBV27	18	TRBJ1-4	many	TRBD1	TGTGCCAGCAGGAAGGGACAGGGTTTGATGGCAACTAATGAAAAACTGTTTTTT	CASRKGQGLMATNEKLFF
TRBV7-9	13	TRBJ2-3	many	NA	TGTGCCAGCATACCCTGGGCGCAAGATACGCAGTATTTT	CASIPWAQDTQYF
TRBV20-1	14	TRBJ1-5	many	TRBD1	TGCAGTGCTCGCGGACAGGGGGCTGGTCAGCCCCAGCATTTT	CSARGQGAGQPQHF
TRBV29-1	13	TRBJ2-7	NA	TRBD2	TGCAGCGTTGAAAGTAGCGGGAGTGGAGAGCAGTACTTC	CSVESSGSGEQYF
TRBV5-1	14	TRBJ1-1	many	TRBD1	TGCGCCAGCAGCCCGGGGACAGGGAGGACTGAAGCTTTCTTT	CASSPGTGRTEAFF
TRBV20-1	13	TRBJ1-4	NA	NA	TGCAGTGCGTCCCAGGGACTCAATGAAAAACTGTTTTTT	CSASQGLNEKLFF
TRBV27	18	TRBJ2-1	few	NA	TGTGCCAGCAGTTTGGGGCAGGGGAGAGGAGGTTCCTACAATGAGCAGTTCTTC	CASSLGQGRGGSYNEQFF
TRBV4-2	18	TRBJ2-5	NA	TRBD1	TGTGCCAGCAGCCTTGACCGCCGCGGTACAGGGGGCCAAGAGACCCAGTACTTC	CASSLDRRGTGGQETQYF
TRBV3-1	17	TRBJ2-3	many	TRBD2	TGTGCCAGCAGCCAAGCCCCTAGCGGGGGGGCAAAAGATACGCAGTATTTT	CASSQAPSGGAKDTQYF
TRBV5-4	15	TRBJ2-1	NA	TRBD2	TGTGCCAGCAGCCCCGGACTAGCGGACCACAATGAGCAGTTCTTC	CASSPGLADHNEQFF
TRBV30	12	TRBJ1-1	NA	TRBD1	TGTGCCTGGAGTAACTGGGACAGAGAAGCTTTCTTT	CAWSNWDREAFF
TRBV6-4	15	TRBJ2-5	many	NA	TGTGCCAGCAGTGAGAGAGGGCCGGAAGATGAGACCCAGTACTTC	CASSERGPEDETQYF
TRBV19	15	TRBJ2-7	many	NA	TGTGCCAGTAGCCGCACAGGGATGAGCTCCTACGAGCAGTACTTC	CASSRTGMSSYEQYF
TRBV5-4	16	TRBJ1-6	NA	NA	TGTGCCAGCAGCGAACCCCAGGGAGGGCTCAATTCACCCCTCCACTTT	CASSEPQGGLNSPLHF
TRBV28	12	TRBJ1-2	many	NA	TGTGCCAGCAGTTTAAACCTTTATGGCTACACCTTC	CASSLNLYGYTF
TRBV7-9	15	TRBJ1-2	once	NA	TGTGCCAGCAGCTCGTCGCCAGGCACTAACTATGGCGACACCTTC	CASSSSPGTNYGDTF
TRBV11-2	13	TRBJ1-1	NA	NA	TGTGCCAGCAGCCAACAGTGGAACACTGAAGCTTTCTTT	CASSQQWNTEAFF
TRBV6-2/TRBV6-3	15	TRBJ1-6	many	NA	TGTGCCAGCAGCCGTTCACAGAGAAGTAATTCACCCCTCCACTTT	CASSRSQRSNSPLHF
TRBV20-1	14	TRBJ2-1	many	TRBD2	TGCAGTGCTAGTCGGACTAGCGTCTACAATGAGCAGTTCTTC	CSASRTSVYNEQFF
TRBV4-3	19	TRBJ2-3	few	TRBD1	TGCGCCAGCAGCCAAGATTTTAAGAGGGGACAGGGGTCGGCAGATACGCAGTATTTT	CASSQDFKRGQGSADTQYF
TRBV20-1	14	TRBJ2-5	many	TRBD1	TGCAGTGCTAGGAGTCGACAGGGACAAGAGACCCAGTACTTC	CSARSRQGQETQYF
TRBV11-2	15	TRBJ1-3	many	NA	TGTGCCAGCAGCCATAACGGGCTAACTGGAAACACCATATATTTT	CASSHNGLTGNTIYF
TRBV6-5	15	TRBJ1-2	many	TRBD1	TGTGCCAGCAGTTCCATCCTTGACAGGGACTATGGCTACACCTTC	CASSSILDRDYGYTF
TRBV5-1	13	TRBJ2-3	many	NA	TGCGCCAGCAGCAACCGACAGCCAGATACGCAGTATTTT	CASSNRQPDTQYF
TRBV20-1	13	TRBJ2-7	many	TRBD2	TGCAGTGCTAAGCGGGGGGGACCCTACGAGCAGTACTTC	CSAKRGGPYEQYF